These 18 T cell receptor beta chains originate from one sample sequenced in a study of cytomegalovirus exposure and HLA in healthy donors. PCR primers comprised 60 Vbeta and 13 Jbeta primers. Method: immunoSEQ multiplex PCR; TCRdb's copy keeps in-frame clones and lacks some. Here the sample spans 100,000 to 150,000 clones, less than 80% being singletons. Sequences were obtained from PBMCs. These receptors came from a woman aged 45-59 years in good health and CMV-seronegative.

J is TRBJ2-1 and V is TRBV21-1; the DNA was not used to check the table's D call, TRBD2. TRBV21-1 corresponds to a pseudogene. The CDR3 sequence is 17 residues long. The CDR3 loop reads CASSKGGTSGRWHEQFF. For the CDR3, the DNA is TGTGCCAGCAGCAAGGGGGGAACTAGCGGGAGGTGGCATGAGCAGTTCTTC.

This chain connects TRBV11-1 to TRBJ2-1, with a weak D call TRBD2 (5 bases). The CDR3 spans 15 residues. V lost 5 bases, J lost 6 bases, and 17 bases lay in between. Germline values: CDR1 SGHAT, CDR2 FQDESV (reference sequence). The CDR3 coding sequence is TGTGCCAGCAGCCCTAGCCCGCTAGAGCGCAATGAGCAGTTCTTC. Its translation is CASSPSPLERNEQFF.

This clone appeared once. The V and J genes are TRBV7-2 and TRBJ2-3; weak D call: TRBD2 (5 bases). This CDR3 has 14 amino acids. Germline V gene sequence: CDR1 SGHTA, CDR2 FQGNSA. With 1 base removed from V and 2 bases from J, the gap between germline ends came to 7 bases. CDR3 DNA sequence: TGTGCCAGCAGCTTAGGCGGGCTCACAGATACGCAGTATTTT. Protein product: CASSLGGLTDTQYF.

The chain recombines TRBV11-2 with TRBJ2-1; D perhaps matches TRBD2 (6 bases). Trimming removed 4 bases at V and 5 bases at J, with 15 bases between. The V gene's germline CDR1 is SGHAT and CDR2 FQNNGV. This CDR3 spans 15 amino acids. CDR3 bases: TGTGCCAGCAGCTCTCTATACGGGGGAAACAATGAGCAGTTCTTC. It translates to CASSSLYGGNNEQFF.

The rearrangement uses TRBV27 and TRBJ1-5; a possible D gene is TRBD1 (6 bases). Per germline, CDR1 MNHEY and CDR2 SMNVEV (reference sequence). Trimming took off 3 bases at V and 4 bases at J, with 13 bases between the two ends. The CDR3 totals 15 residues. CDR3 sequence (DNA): TGTGCCAGCAGTTTGGTAGGGGGGGAAAATCAGCCCCAGCATTTT. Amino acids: CASSLVGGENQPQHF.

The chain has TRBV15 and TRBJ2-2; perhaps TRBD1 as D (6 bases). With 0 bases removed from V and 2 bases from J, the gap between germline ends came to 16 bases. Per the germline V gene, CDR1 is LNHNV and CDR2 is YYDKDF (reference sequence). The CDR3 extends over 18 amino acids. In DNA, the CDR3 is TGTGCCACCAGCAGAGATTGGCCCCGGGACATAAACACCGGGGAGCTGTTTTTT. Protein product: CATSRDWPRDINTGELFF.

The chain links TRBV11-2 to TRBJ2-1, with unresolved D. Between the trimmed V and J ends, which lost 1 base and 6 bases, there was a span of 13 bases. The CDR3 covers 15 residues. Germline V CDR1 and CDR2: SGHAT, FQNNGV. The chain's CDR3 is CASSLVISGLNEQFF. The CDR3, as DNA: TGTGCCAGCAGCTTAGTTATCTCTGGGCTCAATGAGCAGTTCTTC.

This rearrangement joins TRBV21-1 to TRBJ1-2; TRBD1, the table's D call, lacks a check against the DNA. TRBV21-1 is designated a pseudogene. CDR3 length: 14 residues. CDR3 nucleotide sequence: TGTGCCAGCAGCAAAGTTGGGGGCGACTATGGCTACACCTTC. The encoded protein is CASSKVGGDYGYTF.

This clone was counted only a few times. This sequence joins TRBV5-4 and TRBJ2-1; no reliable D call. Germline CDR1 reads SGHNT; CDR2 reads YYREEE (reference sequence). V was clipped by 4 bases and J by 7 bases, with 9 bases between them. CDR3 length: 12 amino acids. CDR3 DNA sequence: TGTGCCAGCAGCCCCGCGAGTAATGAGCAGTTCTTC. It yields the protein CASSPASNEQFF.

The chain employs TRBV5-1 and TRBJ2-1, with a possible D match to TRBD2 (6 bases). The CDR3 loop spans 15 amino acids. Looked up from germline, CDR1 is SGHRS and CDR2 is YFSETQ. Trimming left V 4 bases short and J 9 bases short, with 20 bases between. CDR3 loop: CASSGTTSPAGEQFF. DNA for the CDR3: TGCGCCAGCAGCGGTACCACTAGCCCCGCGGGTGAGCAGTTCTTC.

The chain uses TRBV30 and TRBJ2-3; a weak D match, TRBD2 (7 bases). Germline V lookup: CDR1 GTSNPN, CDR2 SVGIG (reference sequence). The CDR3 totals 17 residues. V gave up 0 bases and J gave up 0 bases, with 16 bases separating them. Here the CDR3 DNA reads TGTGCCTGGAGTGTAGGGGGTTGGCGGGAGAGCACAGATACGCAGTATTTT. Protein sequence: CAWSVGGWRESTDTQYF.

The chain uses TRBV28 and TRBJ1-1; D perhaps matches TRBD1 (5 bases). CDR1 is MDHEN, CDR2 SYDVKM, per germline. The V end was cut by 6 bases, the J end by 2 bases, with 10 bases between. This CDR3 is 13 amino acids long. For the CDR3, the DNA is TGTGCCAGCAGCATCCAGGGAAACACTGAAGCTTTCTTT. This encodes CASSIQGNTEAFF.

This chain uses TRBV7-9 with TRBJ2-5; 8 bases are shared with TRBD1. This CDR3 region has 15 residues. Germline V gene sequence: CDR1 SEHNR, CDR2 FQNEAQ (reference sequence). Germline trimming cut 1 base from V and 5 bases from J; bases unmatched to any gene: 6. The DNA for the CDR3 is TGTGCCAGCAGCTTAGAGGCAGGGGGCCGGGAGACCCAGTACTTC. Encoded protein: CASSLEAGGRETQYF.

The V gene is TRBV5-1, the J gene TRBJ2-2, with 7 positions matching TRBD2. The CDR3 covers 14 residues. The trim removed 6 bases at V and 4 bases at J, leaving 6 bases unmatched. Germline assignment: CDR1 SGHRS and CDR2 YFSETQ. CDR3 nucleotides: TGCGCCAGCACGGCGGGAGCGGTCACCGGGGAGCTGTTTTTT. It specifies CASTAGAVTGELFF.

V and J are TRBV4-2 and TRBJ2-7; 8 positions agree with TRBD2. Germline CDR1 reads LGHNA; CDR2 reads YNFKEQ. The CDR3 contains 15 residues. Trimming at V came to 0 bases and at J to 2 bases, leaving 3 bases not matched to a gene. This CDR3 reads CASSQEPGLAYEQYF. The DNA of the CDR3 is TGTGCCAGCAGCCAAGAGCCGGGACTAGCCTACGAGCAGTACTTC.

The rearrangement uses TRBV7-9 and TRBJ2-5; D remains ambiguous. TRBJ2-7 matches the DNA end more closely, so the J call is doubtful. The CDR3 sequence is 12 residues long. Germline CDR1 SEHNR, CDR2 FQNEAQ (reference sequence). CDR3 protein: CASSLNSYEQYF. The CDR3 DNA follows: TGTGCCAGCAGCTTAAACAGCTACGAGCAGTACTTC.

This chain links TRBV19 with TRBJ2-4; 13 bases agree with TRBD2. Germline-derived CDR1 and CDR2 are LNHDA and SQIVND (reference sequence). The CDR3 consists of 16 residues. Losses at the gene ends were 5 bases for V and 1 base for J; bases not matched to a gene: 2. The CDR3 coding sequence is TGTGCCAGTAGTGTACTAGCGGGAGGGGCCAAAAACATTCAGTACTTC. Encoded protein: CASSVLAGGAKNIQYF.

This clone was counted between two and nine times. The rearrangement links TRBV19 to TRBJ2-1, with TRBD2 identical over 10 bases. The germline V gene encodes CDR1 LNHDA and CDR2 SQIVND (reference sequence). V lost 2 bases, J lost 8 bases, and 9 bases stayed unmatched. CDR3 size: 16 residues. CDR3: CASSILLAGAKDEQFF. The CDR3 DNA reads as TGTGCCAGTAGTATACTCCTAGCGGGAGCCAAGGATGAGCAGTTCTTC.